The next 29 T cell receptor beta chains were all read from a single sample in a study of T cell responses to AZD1222 COVID-19 vaccine. Sequencing was performed with immunoSEQ multiplex PCR; in TCRdb, only in-frame clones are kept and a portion is missing. This sample yields about 140,000 clones, of which roughly 91% are seen a single time; 3% to 3.5% belongs to the top ten. Sequencing used peripheral blood, obtained 28 days after the second AZD1222 dose. The receptors stem from an adult who received the AZD1222 COVID-19 vaccine.

The chain recombines TRBV28 with TRBJ2-5; TRBD1 aligns across 8 bases. Germline V lookup: CDR1 MDHEN, CDR2 SYDVKM. Losses at the gene ends were 6 bases for V and 2 bases for J; bases not matched to a gene: 14. The CDR3 sequence is 17 residues long. The CDR3 DNA sequence: TGTGCCAGCAGCCGCCGGACAGGGCTAACCGATCAAGAGACCCAGTACTTC. Its translation is CASSRRTGLTDQETQYF.

CDR3 sequence (DNA): TGTGCCAGCAGAGGGGAATGGAAGGCCGGGGAGCTGTTTTTT. As protein: CASRGEWKAGELFF. The rearrangement uses TRBV28 and TRBJ2-2; a possible D gene is TRBD1 (5 bases). The length of the CDR3 is 14 residues. The germline CDR1 and CDR2 sequences are MDHEN and SYDVKM. Trimming took 6 bases from V and 6 from J, leaving 14 bases between them.

The chain links TRBV28 to TRBJ1-1; 8 bases line up with TRBD1. The J segment lost 4 bases and the V segment lost 4 bases, leaving 2 bases of the junction unmatched. Germline V gene data show CDR1 as MDHEN and CDR2 as SYDVKM. The CDR3 extends over 13 amino acids. The CDR3 loop is CASSSGTGTEAFF. The CDR3, as DNA: TGTGCCAGCAGTTCCGGGACAGGCACTGAAGCTTTCTTT.

The CDR3 region has the DNA TGTGCCAGCAGCCGATCGCCGACGGTCGATTCCTACGAGCAGTACTTC. Translating it yields CASSRSPTVDSYEQYF. The J gene is TRBJ2-7, the V gene TRBV6-6, with D uncertain. V shed 6 bases and J shed 1 base, with 19 bases lying between them. Germline V gene data show CDR1 as MNHNY and CDR2 as SVGAGI (reference sequence). CDR3 length: 16 residues.

This chain links TRBV5-1 with TRBJ1-2; D unresolved. Germline CDR1 reads SGHRS; CDR2 reads YFSETQ. The CDR3 is 15 residues long. Deletions cut 0 bases from V and 4 bases from J, with 13 bases between. The CDR3 DNA sequence: TGCGCCAGCAGCTTGGGCAGTGGTCCCGGCTATGGCTACACCTTC. Its translation is CASSLGSGPGYGYTF.

The chain links TRBV28 to TRBJ2-7; 7 bases map to TRBD2. The V segment lost 5 bases and the J segment 2 bases; nucleotides outside the gene matches: 9. From germline, CDR1 is MDHEN and CDR2 SYDVKM. The CDR3 covers 15 residues. The DNA of the CDR3 is TGTGCCAGCAGTATTGCGGGAGTACGTGCCTACGAGCAGTACTTC. This sequence encodes CASSIAGVRAYEQYF.

J is TRBJ1-1 and V is TRBV11-2; maybe TRBD1 (5 bases). The CDR3 runs 13 residues. The V gene's germline CDR1 is SGHAT and CDR2 FQNNGV. The ends were cut back, 5 bases at V and 2 bases at J, with 9 bases in the middle. CDR3 amino acids: CASSAGTNTEAFF. CDR3 bases: TGTGCCAGCAGCGCGGGGACCAACACTGAAGCTTTCTTT.

This clone was recorded a few times. The genes are TRBV27 and TRBJ1-5; TRBD1 is a possible D gene (5 bases). The germline gives CDR1 MNHEY, CDR2 SMNVEV (reference sequence). V lost 2 bases, J lost 0 bases, and 8 bases lay in between. The CDR3 covers 15 residues. Written as DNA, the CDR3 is TGTGCCAGCAGTTTAACCGGGGGTAGCAATCAGCCCCAGCATTTT. Translated: CASSLTGGSNQPQHF.

The rearrangement uses TRBV9 and TRBJ1-5; D gene unclear. The CDR3 covers 15 residues. Germline V CDR1 and CDR2: SGDLS, YYNGEE. The ends were cut back, 0 bases at V and 3 bases at J, with 10 bases in the middle. In DNA form, the CDR3 reads TGTGCCAGCAGCGTAGAACCAGATCCCAATCAGCCCCAGCATTTT. Protein: CASSVEPDPNQPQHF.

This chain uses TRBV3-1 (or the pseudogene TRBV3-2) with TRBJ1-2; D ambiguous. The ends were cut back, 0 bases at V and 8 bases at J, with 4 bases in the middle. There are 11 residues in the CDR3. Looked up from germline, CDR1 is LGHDT and CDR2 is YNNKEL (reference sequence). CDR3 sequence: CASSQERGYTF. CDR3 in DNA: TGTGCCAGCAGCCAAGAGAGAGGCTACACCTTC.

The V and J genes are TRBV24-1 and TRBJ2-5; 11 bases fit TRBD2. V shed 3 bases, J shed 4 bases, and the junction held 9 bases outside the gene matches. The CDR3 has 17 amino acids. CDR1 is KGHDR, CDR2 SFDVKD, per germline. CDR3 sequence (DNA): TGTGCCACCAGTGATCCCTCCCAAGGACTAGCGGGAGAGACCCAGTACTTC. Its translation: CATSDPSQGLAGETQYF.

This chain connects TRBV5-1 to TRBJ2-3; D tentatively reads TRBD1 or TRBD2 (5 bases each). CDR1 is SGHRS, CDR2 YFSETQ, per germline. The CDR3 covers 15 residues. V dropped 4 bases and J dropped 4 bases, with 16 bases sitting between them. This CDR3 reads CASSPNGDQADTQYF. The DNA for the CDR3 is TGCGCCAGCAGCCCCAATGGGGACCAGGCAGATACGCAGTATTTT.

A single count supports this clone. This chain joins TRBV6-5 and TRBJ1-2; TRBD1 matches at 8 bases. Trimming cost V 6 bases and J 3 bases; bases outside gene matches: 6. Germline V lookup: CDR1 MNHEY, CDR2 SVGAGI. CDR3 size: 14 residues. The DNA for the CDR3 is TGTGCCAGCAGGAGATTGGACAGGGACTATGGCTACACCTTC. Its protein product is CASRRLDRDYGYTF.

This chain uses TRBV19 with TRBJ2-3, with TRBD1 identical over 9 bases. From germline, CDR1 is LNHDA and CDR2 SQIVND (reference sequence). This CDR3 has 14 amino acids. V lost 6 bases and J lost 4; bases outside the gene matches: 5. Here the CDR3 reads CASSITGGADTQYF. The CDR3 DNA reads as TGTGCCAGTAGCATCACAGGGGGCGCAGATACGCAGTATTTT.

The chain uses TRBV12-3 or TRBV12-4 and TRBJ2-2, with TRBD1 matching over 7 bases. The CDR3 spans 13 residues. The V and J ends lost 7 bases and 6 bases, in that order; junction bases with no gene match: 5. CDR3 residues: CASTLDRAGELFF. Written as DNA, the CDR3 is TGTGCCAGCACCCTAGACAGGGCCGGGGAGCTGTTTTTT.

The rearrangement joins TRBV27 to TRBJ2-2, with D possibly TRBD2 on 5 matching bases. Germline CDR1 reads MNHEY; CDR2 reads SMNVEV (reference sequence). V lost 6 bases, J lost 6 bases, and 11 bases lay in between. The CDR3 consists of 13 residues. CDR3 DNA sequence: TGTGCCAGCAGCCGGGGTCTGGCCGGGGAGCTGTTTTTT. Translating gives CASSRGLAGELFF.

This chain joins TRBV10-3 and TRBJ2-7; the match to TRBD1 covers 7 bases. V was pared by 5 bases and J by 3 bases, with 7 bases of the junction left unmatched. Germline values: CDR1 ENHRY, CDR2 SYGVKD. This CDR3 has 14 residues. DNA for the CDR3: TGTGCCATCAGTCTAGACAGGGACCTCTACGAGCAGTACTTC. It specifies CAISLDRDLYEQYF.

The V and J genes are TRBV7-2 and TRBJ1-5, with 7 bases fitting TRBD1. The CDR3 runs 15 residues. The V gene's germline CDR1 is SGHTA and CDR2 FQGNSA. The J segment lost 6 bases and the V segment lost 5 bases, leaving 10 bases of the junction unmatched. CDR3 sequence (DNA): TGTGCCAGCAGCCCCCAACTGGACAGGCTTCAGCCCCAGCATTTT. This gives the protein CASSPQLDRLQPQHF. The entire variable domain, with the rest obtained from reference TRBV7-2 and TRBJ1-5, is as follows: GAGVSQSPSNKVTEKGKDVELRCDPISGHTALYWYRQSLGQGLEFLIYFQGNSAPDKSGLPSDRFSAERTGGSVSTLTIQRTQQEDSAVYLCASSPQLDRLQPQHFGDGTRLSIL.

The chain uses TRBV4-1 and TRBJ2-3, with 11 bases aligning to TRBD2. Germline V gene data show CDR1 as MGHRA and CDR2 as YSYEKL. The J segment lost 6 bases and the V segment lost 4 bases, leaving 12 bases of the junction unmatched. The CDR3 covers 17 residues. CDR3 in amino acids: CASSRGLAGRYDDTQYF. In DNA, the CDR3 is TGCGCCAGCAGCCGAGGACTAGCGGGCCGCTATGATGATACGCAGTATTTT.

V gene TRBV3-1 (or the pseudogene TRBV3-2) combines with J gene TRBJ1-3; D not resolved. The CDR3 loop spans 12 amino acids. V was pared by 5 bases and J by 8 bases, with 10 bases between. The V gene's germline CDR1 is LGHDT and CDR2 YNNKEL (reference sequence). The CDR3 region has the DNA TGTGCCAGCAGCAGGGTTCGGGACACCATATATTTT. As protein: CASSRVRDTIYF.

This clone was detected a few times. The V and J genes are TRBV19 and TRBJ2-3; a weak D match, TRBD2 (6 bases). Germline-derived CDR1 and CDR2 are LNHDA and SQIVND (reference sequence). The CDR3 is made up of 16 amino acids. V was trimmed by 6 bases and J by 1 base, leaving 17 bases between them. CDR3 sequence: CASSSHGSGGTDTQYF. The CDR3 DNA reads as TGTGCCAGTAGCAGCCACGGGAGCGGTGGCACAGATACGCAGTATTTT.

The chain links TRBV5-5 to TRBJ2-2; D is unclear. V lost 2 bases to trimming and J lost 5 bases, with 4 bases between them. CDR3 length: 12 amino acids. Germline loops: CDR1 SGHKS, CDR2 YYEKEE (reference sequence). The CDR3 DNA follows: TGTGCCAGCAGCTTAGCGACCGGGGAGCTGTTTTTT. Its protein is CASSLATGELFF.

The rearrangement uses TRBV30 and TRBJ2-7; D perhaps matches TRBD2 (5 bases). Germline-derived CDR1 and CDR2 are GTSNPN and SVGIG (reference sequence). Trimming shortened V by 3 bases and J by 9 bases, and 12 bases separated the two germline ends. The length of the CDR3 is 11 residues. Here the CDR3 DNA reads TGTGCCTGGAGGGATGCGAGGGTGCAGTACTTC. Amino acid sequence: CAWRDARVQYF.

The chain joins TRBV3-1 (or the pseudogene TRBV3-2) to TRBJ1-5, with D tentatively TRBD1 (5 bases). Trimming cost V 2 bases and J 5 bases, with 7 bases left between them. The germline CDR1 and CDR2 sequences are LGHDT and YNNKEL (reference sequence). CDR3 length equals 13 residues. The DNA of the CDR3 is TGTGCCAGCAGCCAACAACAGGATCAGCCCCAGCATTTT. Translating gives CASSQQQDQPQHF.

V usage is TRBV27 and J usage is TRBJ2-1, with TRBD2 matching 7 bases. CDR3 length equals 14 residues. J lost 2 bases, V lost 2 bases, and 0 bases had no gene match. CDR1 and CDR2 from the germline V gene are MNHEY and SMNVEV (reference sequence). The CDR3 reads CASSLGLAYNEQFF. The CDR3 region has the DNA TGTGCCAGCAGTTTAGGACTAGCCTACAATGAGCAGTTCTTC.

The chain is built from TRBV11-1 and TRBJ2-7, with TRBD1 matching over 9 bases. Germline V gives CDR1 SGHAT, CDR2 FQDESV (reference sequence). This CDR3 has 15 residues. The junction had 6 bases not matched to a gene; V was cut back by 3 bases and J by 3 bases. The CDR3 reads CASSFAGQGVYEQYF. The CDR3 DNA reads as TGTGCCAGCAGCTTCGCGGGACAGGGTGTCTACGAGCAGTACTTC.

This sequence joins TRBV25-1 and TRBJ2-3, with D possibly TRBD2 on 5 matching bases. CDR1 and CDR2 (germline): MGHDK, SYGVNS. This CDR3 is 15 amino acids long. The V end was cut by 1 base, the J end by 8 bases, with 16 bases between. In DNA form, the CDR3 reads TGTGCCAGCAGTGAATCGAATGGGGAAGCGGCTACGCAGTATTTT. Translated: CASSESNGEAATQYF.

The chain has TRBV19 and TRBJ1-5; 7 positions match TRBD1. The CDR3 runs to 17 residues. Looked up from germline, CDR1 is LNHDA and CDR2 is SQIVND (reference sequence). Unmatched junction bases numbered 19, after V lost 7 bases and J lost 7 bases. Written as DNA, the CDR3 is TGTGCCAGTACAGACCAGGGGGGTCAGGTGGTGGGACAGCCCCAGCATTTT. Translated: CASTDQGGQVVGQPQHF.

This sequence joins TRBV19 and TRBJ1-2, with D possibly TRBD1 on 6 matching bases. Trimming removed 4 bases at V and 8 bases at J, with 11 bases between. Germline CDR1 reads LNHDA; CDR2 reads SQIVND (reference sequence). CDR3 length: 12 residues. The chain's CDR3 is CASSTTGPGYTF. In DNA, the CDR3 is TGTGCCAGTAGTACCACAGGGCCCGGCTACACCTTC.